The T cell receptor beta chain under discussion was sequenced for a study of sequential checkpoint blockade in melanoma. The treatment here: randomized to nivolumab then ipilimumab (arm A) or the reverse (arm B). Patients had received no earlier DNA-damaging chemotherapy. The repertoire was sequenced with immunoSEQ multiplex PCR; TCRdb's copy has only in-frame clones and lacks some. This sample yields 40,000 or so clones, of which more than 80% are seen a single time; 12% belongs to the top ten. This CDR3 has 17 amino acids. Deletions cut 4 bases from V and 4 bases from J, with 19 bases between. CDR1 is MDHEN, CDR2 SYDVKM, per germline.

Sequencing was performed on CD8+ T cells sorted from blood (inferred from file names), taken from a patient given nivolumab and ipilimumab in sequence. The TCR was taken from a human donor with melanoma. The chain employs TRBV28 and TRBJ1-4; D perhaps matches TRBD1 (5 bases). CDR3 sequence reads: CASSSPFAGQVNEKLFF. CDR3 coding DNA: TGTGCCAGCAGTTCCCCTTTCGCCGGACAAGTTAATGAAAAACTGTTTTTT.